The 27 T cell receptor beta chains listed next were all sequenced from one sample in a study of blood T cells in healthy people across ages. Through a sample-barcoded 5' primer and a J-beta primer mix, a second PCR was run for about 6 to 11 cycles. TCRdb recomputed calls from the 5' RACE reads with MiXCR, one row per CDR3 protein. The sample contains around 400,000 distinct CDR3 sequences, roughly half of which appear only once. Sample: blood. The source of these receptors is a man in his 60s in good health.

This clonotype was observed a few times. The chain has TRBV5-1 and TRBJ2-1; D uncertain. V was trimmed by 0 bases and J by 4 bases, leaving 5 bases between them. There are 13 residues in the CDR3. From germline, CDR1 is SGHRS and CDR2 YFSETQ. The CDR3 loop is CASSLEAYNEQFF. In DNA, the CDR3 is TGCGCCAGCAGCTTGGAAGCTTACAATGAGCAGTTCTTC.

The rearrangement joins TRBV27 to TRBJ1-2; no clear D gene. The CDR3 sequence is 14 residues long. Trimming cost V 0 bases and J 3 bases, with 8 bases left between them. The germline V gene encodes CDR1 MNHEY and CDR2 SMNVEV (reference sequence). CDR3 sequence (DNA): TGTGCCAGCAGTTTATCGGGAACAGACTATGGCTACACCTTC. Protein: CASSLSGTDYGYTF.

This rearrangement joins TRBV28 to TRBJ2-5, with 10 positions matching TRBD2. CDR1 is MDHEN and CDR2 is SYDVKM in the germline V gene. The CDR3 consists of 14 residues. The V segment lost 5 bases and the J segment 5 bases; nucleotides outside the gene matches: 5. CDR3 sequence reads: CASSPGTSEETQYF. The CDR3, as DNA: TGTGCCAGCAGTCCCGGGACTAGCGAGGAGACCCAGTACTTC.

The chain uses TRBV6-2 or TRBV6-3 and TRBJ2-7; 8 bases line up with TRBD1. CDR1 is MNHEY, CDR2 SVGEGT, per germline. CDR3 size: 17 residues. V shed 6 bases and J 0 bases; nucleotides not matched to a gene: 13. The chain's CDR3 is CASSRYPGGSFSYEQYF. CDR3 coding DNA: TGTGCCAGCAGCCGATATCCAGGGGGCTCCTTCTCCTACGAGCAGTACTTC.

This clonotype came up a few times. The genes are TRBV29-1 and TRBJ2-2; D ambiguous. This CDR3 region has 11 residues. CDR1 SQVTM and CDR2 ANQGSEA come from the germline V gene. Trimming shortened V by 5 bases and J by 5 bases, and 6 bases separated the two germline ends. The CDR3 here is CSVLWTGELFF. CDR3 nucleotides: TGCAGCGTTCTATGGACCGGGGAGCTGTTTTTT.

The chain has TRBV15 and TRBJ2-1; D call uncertain. Between the trimmed V and J ends, which lost 5 bases and 0 bases, there was a span of 11 bases. The CDR3 has 15 residues. Germline CDR1 LNHNV, CDR2 YYDKDF (reference sequence). The CDR3: CATSAKQISYNEQFF. CDR3 sequence (DNA): TGTGCCACCAGCGCCAAGCAGATCTCCTACAATGAGCAGTTCTTC.

The chain links TRBV27 to TRBJ1-6; 7 positions match TRBD1. Trimming cost V 6 bases and J 8 bases; bases outside gene matches: 22. Germline V gene sequence: CDR1 MNHEY, CDR2 SMNVEV (reference sequence). The CDR3 loop spans 19 amino acids. The CDR3 loop reads CASRLMAPSTGVLDSPLHF. Written as DNA, the CDR3 is TGTGCCAGCAGACTTATGGCCCCCTCCACAGGGGTGCTTGATTCACCCCTCCACTTT.

The chain has TRBV29-1 and TRBJ2-1; D remains unclear. Trimming cost V 3 bases and J 6 bases, with 6 bases left between them. This CDR3 region has 11 residues. Germline values: CDR1 SQVTM, CDR2 ANQGSEA. The CDR3 DNA sequence: TGCAGCGTTGATCGGCCCAATGAGCAGTTCTTC. It encodes CSVDRPNEQFF.

The sample holds many counts of this clonotype. CDR3 amino acids: CASSLVTSGGGTDTQYF. The CDR3 region has the DNA TGTGCCAGCAGCTTAGTAACTAGCGGAGGAGGCACAGATACGCAGTATTTT. The chain has TRBV7-2 and TRBJ2-3; 8 bases line up with TRBD2. The CDR3 contains 17 residues. In germline, CDR1 is SGHTA, CDR2 FQGNSA. Trimming cost V 1 base and J 1 base; bases outside gene matches: 7.

The CDR3 protein is CASSQGGLNSPLHF. CDR3 nucleotide sequence: TGTGCCAGCTCCCAGGGGGGCCTTAATTCACCCCTCCACTTT. The genes are TRBV6-6 and TRBJ1-6, with 7 bases matching TRBD1. This CDR3 is 14 amino acids long. CDR1 MNHNY and CDR2 SVGAGI come from the germline V gene (reference sequence). The V and J ends lost 8 bases and 6 bases, in that order; junction bases with no gene match: 7.

This sequence joins TRBV12-3 or TRBV12-4 and TRBJ1-1; D is uncertain. The CDR3 is 15 amino acids. Trimming stripped 5 bases from V and 3 bases from J, with 16 bases between. The CDR3 coding sequence is TGTGCCAGCAGTCTTAGTGGACGGTGGGACACTGAAGCTTTCTTT. Amino acids: CASSLSGRWDTEAFF.

This clonotype was observed once. The chain has TRBV6-1 and TRBJ1-2; D possibly corresponds to TRBD1 (5 bases). This CDR3 spans 14 amino acids. Germline V gives CDR1 MNHNS, CDR2 SASEGT. The V and J ends lost 0 bases and 5 bases respectively, with 10 bases between them. The CDR3 loop reads CASSEAGTDYGYTF. As DNA, the CDR3 is TGTGCCAGCAGTGAAGCGGGGACGGATTATGGCTACACCTTC.

V and J are TRBV15 and TRBJ1-2; a weak D match, TRBD1 (5 bases). This CDR3 region has 15 residues. The germline V gene encodes CDR1 LNHNV and CDR2 YYDKDF (reference sequence). V lost 0 bases and J 5 bases, leaving 13 bases between the germline ends. In DNA form, the CDR3 reads TGTGCCACCAGCAGAGACATAGGGACGGTGTATGGCTACACCTTC. This sequence encodes CATSRDIGTVYGYTF.

A few counts support this clonotype. The chain joins TRBV7-6 to TRBJ2-5; 7 nucleotides align to TRBD2. The CDR3 covers 15 residues. Unmatched junction bases numbered 10, after V lost 3 bases and J lost 6 bases. The germline CDR1 and CDR2 sequences are SGHVS and FNYEAQ. CDR3 sequence: CASSLSLGGTKTQYF. CDR3 sequence (DNA): TGTGCCAGCAGCTTGTCTCTCGGGGGGACGAAGACCCAGTACTTC.

The chain is built from TRBV20-1 and TRBJ2-7, with D possibly TRBD2 on 6 matching bases. The CDR3 is 16 residues long. CDR1 DFQATT and CDR2 SNEGSKA come from the germline V gene (reference sequence). Between the trimmed V and J ends, which lost 1 base and 4 bases, there was a span of 20 bases. DNA for the CDR3: TGCAGTGCTAGAGGCCTGGGATGGCTAGCGAGTTACGAGCAGTACTTC. Translating it yields CSARGLGWLASYEQYF.

Concerning this clonotype itself: A much larger clone differs by one base, so this may be a read error. The chain combines TRBV7-3 with TRBJ2-5; D is undetermined. The J call may be faulty, since TRBJ2-7 better matches the DNA end. CDR3 size: 15 residues. CDR1 and CDR2 (germline): SGHTA, FQGTGA. The CDR3 spells CASSLSGGEACEQYF. CDR3 in DNA: TGTGCCAGCAGCTTATCGGGCGGAGAGGCCTGCGAGCAGTACTTC.

This chain uses TRBV20-1 with TRBJ1-5, with D maybe TRBD1 (5 bases). V was cut by 4 bases and J by 1 base, with 17 bases left in between. This CDR3 spans 16 amino acids. CDR1 and CDR2 from the germline V gene are DFQATT and SNEGSKA (reference sequence). The DNA of the CDR3 is TGCAGTGCTATAGGGGCGGGGGATAGGAGCAATCAGCCCCAGCATTTT. The encoded protein is CSAIGAGDRSNQPQHF.

The rearrangement links TRBV28 to TRBJ1-2; D unresolved. The CDR3 covers 14 residues. V was shortened by 6 bases and J by 0 bases, with 11 bases between the two germline ends. The germline CDR1 and CDR2 sequences are MDHEN and SYDVKM. Written as DNA, the CDR3 is TGTGCCAGCAGGTTGAACGACGCTAACTATGGCTACACCTTC. Protein product: CASRLNDANYGYTF.

This clonotype was seen at least ten times. This chain joins TRBV7-2 and TRBJ2-5; D remains ambiguous. The CDR3 is 14 amino acids. V gave up 3 bases and J gave up 2 bases, with 10 bases separating them. CDR1 is SGHTA, CDR2 FQGNSA, per germline. CDR3 sequence reads: CASSLGSRQETQYF. CDR3 in DNA: TGTGCCAGCAGCTTGGGCAGCAGACAAGAGACCCAGTACTTC.

This clonotype was seen a handful of times. The chain joins TRBV28 to TRBJ1-2, with a possible D match to TRBD1 (6 bases). The CDR3 runs to 14 residues. Germline V gene sequence: CDR1 MDHEN, CDR2 SYDVKM. V dropped 8 bases and J dropped 2 bases, with 15 bases sitting between them. The CDR3 spells CASGGAGANYGYTF. The DNA of the CDR3 is TGTGCCAGCGGAGGGGCAGGGGCGAACTATGGCTACACCTTC.

This clonotype has a handful of counts. The chain joins TRBV3-1 to TRBJ1-2, with D possibly being TRBD1 (5 bases). The V end lost 6 bases, the J end lost 5 bases, and 13 bases lay between the germline ends. CDR3 size: 13 residues. Germline assignment: CDR1 LGHDT and CDR2 YNNKEL (reference sequence). The CDR3 sequence is CASRLGPNYGYTF. In DNA, the CDR3 is TGTGCCAGCAGACTGGGACCGAATTATGGCTACACCTTC.

This clonotype came up many times. The V and J genes are TRBV6-5 and TRBJ2-1, with 9 bases matching TRBD2. The CDR3 sequence is 14 residues long. Per germline, CDR1 MNHEY and CDR2 SVGAGI. V was pared by 7 bases and J by 5 bases, with 6 bases of the junction left unmatched. The CDR3 reads CASTRSGRNNEQFF. The CDR3 DNA sequence: TGTGCCAGCACCCGTAGCGGGAGAAACAATGAGCAGTTCTTC.

The chain carries TRBV2 and TRBJ2-4; no definite D call. Germline-derived CDR1 and CDR2 are SNHLY and FYNNEI. The CDR3 has 11 residues. Trimming took 6 bases from V and 5 from J, leaving 5 bases between them. CDR3 region: CASRLQNIQYF. In DNA, the CDR3 is TGTGCCAGCAGGCTCCAAAACATTCAGTACTTC. The variable domain in full, completed from reference TRBV2 and TRBJ2-4, reads EPEVTQTPSHQVTQMGQEVILRCVPISNHLYFYWYRQILGQKVEFLVSFYNNEISEKSEIFDDQFSVERPDGSNFTLKIRSTKLEDSAMYFCASRLQNIQYFGAGTRLSVL.

The rearrangement joins TRBV7-9 to TRBJ1-2, with D possibly being TRBD1 (5 bases). Trimming took off 1 base at V and 6 bases at J, with 15 bases between the two ends. The CDR3 covers 15 residues. Germline values: CDR1 SEHNR, CDR2 FQNEAQ (reference sequence). CDR3 in amino acids: CASSLEGAQGHGYTF. CDR3 coding DNA: TGTGCCAGCAGCTTAGAAGGGGCCCAGGGCCATGGCTACACCTTC.

J is TRBJ1-1 and V is TRBV28; D is undetermined. The CDR3 runs to 14 residues. The germline gives CDR1 MDHEN, CDR2 SYDVKM. The germline V and J ends were trimmed by 5 bases and 3 bases, with 13 bases remaining between them. This CDR3 is CASSPVGPYTEAFF. The CDR3 DNA is TGTGCCAGCAGTCCGGTTGGCCCATACACTGAAGCTTTCTTT.

Details on this clonotype: One junction end does not reproduce the germline sequence, and a read error may be involved. The chain has TRBV2 and TRBJ1-2; D gene unclear. CDR1 is SNHLY, CDR2 FYNNEI, per germline. The CDR3 loop spans 15 amino acids. The CDR3 region is CASNEMIGTNYGYTF. The CDR3 DNA sequence: TGTGCCAGCAATGAAATGATCGGGACTAACTATGGCTACACCTTC.

This clonotype was seen a single time. V gene TRBV20-1 combines with J gene TRBJ1-2; 7 positions match TRBD1. Trimming at V came to 6 bases and at J to 8 bases, leaving 9 bases not matched to a gene. This CDR3 has 12 amino acids. CDR1 is DFQATT and CDR2 is SNEGSKA in the germline V gene (reference sequence). As DNA, the CDR3 is TGCAGTGCCACGGGGGGGACAGAAGGCTACACCTTC. This encodes CSATGGTEGYTF.